The 20 T cell receptor beta chains below were found in one sample sequenced in a study of long-term antiretroviral therapy in people with HIV. This was the immunoSEQ v3.0 assay at survey level. Here immunoSEQ multiplex PCR was the method, and the copy in TCRdb shows in-frame clones only, minus some. The sample consists of approximately 32,000 clones, 83% of them appearing once. Here the sequenced sample was unsorted PBMCs, taken 0.4 years before starting antiretroviral therapy. All receptors derive from a man between 18 and 29 years old with HIV.

The gene calls are TRBV5-4 and TRBJ2-6, with 8 bases fitting TRBD1. Unmatched junction bases numbered 9, after V lost 4 bases and J lost 0 bases. Germline CDR1 SGHNT, CDR2 YYREEE (reference sequence). This CDR3 is built from 18 residues. Written as DNA, the CDR3 is TGTGCCAGCAGCCGTTCAGGGGGCTTGTTCTCTGGGGCCAACGTCCTGACTTTC. The encoded protein is CASSRSGGLFSGANVLTF.

This chain links TRBV4-1 with TRBJ2-5, with D possibly TRBD2 on 5 matching bases. The ends were cut back, 0 bases at V and 8 bases at J, with 13 bases in the middle. The CDR3 runs to 14 residues. Germline V gene sequence: CDR1 MGHRA, CDR2 YSYEKL. The CDR3 DNA reads TGCGCCAGCAGCCAAGACCCCGGAGAGGGAACCCAGTACTTC. It codes for CASSQDPGEGTQYF.

This clone has a handful of counts. The V call is TRBV27, the J call TRBJ1-5, with TRBD1 as a possible D gene (5 bases). Trimming removed 0 bases at V and 5 bases at J, with 5 bases between. Germline V CDR1 and CDR2: MNHEY, SMNVEV (reference sequence). There are 13 residues in the CDR3. CDR3 DNA: TGTGCCAGCAGTTTATCAGGGGATCAGCCCCAGCATTTT. Protein: CASSLSGDQPQHF.

This chain links TRBV5-6 with TRBJ2-3; 7 bases are a match to TRBD2. Germline CDR1 reads SGHDT; CDR2 reads YYEEEE. Losses at the gene ends were 5 bases for V and 5 bases for J; bases not matched to a gene: 17. The CDR3 runs to 17 residues. The CDR3 reads CASSWWGSGAGEDTQYF. The CDR3 nucleotides are TGTGCCAGCAGTTGGTGGGGATCCGGGGCGGGAGAAGATACGCAGTATTTT.

The chain carries TRBV13 and TRBJ1-3; the match to TRBD1 covers 8 bases. V was pared by 5 bases and J by 4 bases, with 4 bases of the junction left unmatched. There are 14 residues in the CDR3. The germline V gene encodes CDR1 PRHDT and CDR2 FYEKMQ (reference sequence). The CDR3 here is CASSVRDRGNTIYF. The CDR3 DNA is TGTGCCAGCAGCGTTAGGGACAGGGGAAACACCATATATTTT.

This chain joins TRBV6-4 and TRBJ1-3; possibly TRBD1 for D (5 bases). Between the trimmed V and J ends, which lost 2 bases and 4 bases, there was a span of 12 bases. The CDR3 sequence is 15 residues long. The V gene's germline CDR1 is MRHNA and CDR2 SNTAGT. CDR3 sequence: CASSDKGLWGNTIYF. The CDR3 bases are TGTGCCAGCAGTGACAAGGGGTTGTGGGGAAACACCATATATTTT.

This clone was recorded only once. The chain recombines TRBV9 with TRBJ2-2; TRBD1 aligns across 8 bases. CDR1 and CDR2 (germline): SGDLS, YYNGEE. Trimming at V came to 4 bases and at J to 6 bases, leaving 11 bases not matched to a gene. The CDR3 loop spans 16 amino acids. CDR3 nucleotide sequence: TGTGCCAGCAGCACCCCTGGACAGGGTATCGCCGGGGAGCTGTTTTTT. As protein: CASSTPGQGIAGELFF.

V usage is TRBV15 and J usage is TRBJ2-2, with a weak D call TRBD2 (5 bases). The CDR3 extends over 16 amino acids. Per germline, CDR1 LNHNV and CDR2 YYDKDF (reference sequence). Trimming left V 1 base short and J 0 bases short, with 9 bases between. The CDR3 nucleotides read TGTGCCACCAGCAGAGGACTAACTTCGAACACCGGGGAGCTGTTTTTT. The encoded protein is CATSRGLTSNTGELFF.

CDR3 nucleotide sequence: TGTGCCTGGAAATGGGGACCCCGGAGGGGGACCGGGGAGCTGTTTTTT. Its translation: CAWKWGPRRGTGELFF. The chain is built from TRBV30 and TRBJ2-2; possibly TRBD1 or TRBD2 for D (6 bases each). CDR1 GTSNPN and CDR2 SVGIG come from the germline V gene (reference sequence). The CDR3 spans 16 residues. V lost 4 bases and J lost 5, with 20 bases in between.

This sequence joins TRBV18 and TRBJ2-2, with 13 bases that match TRBD2. CDR1 is KGHSH, CDR2 LQKENI, per germline. The length of the CDR3 is 18 residues. The V and J ends lost 6 bases and 1 base, in that order; junction bases with no gene match: 8. The CDR3 sequence: CASSTWTSGGQNTGELFF. The CDR3 bases are TGTGCCAGCTCCACCTGGACTAGCGGGGGTCAGAACACCGGGGAGCTGTTTTTT.

The chain is built from TRBV25-1 and TRBJ2-7; D perhaps matches TRBD1 (5 bases). The CDR3 totals 13 residues. Per germline, CDR1 MGHDK and CDR2 SYGVNS. The V end was cut by 6 bases, the J end by 6 bases, with 15 bases between. CDR3 bases: TGTGCCAGCAGCCTAACAGGTATCAGCGAGCAGTACTTC. Translation: CASSLTGISEQYF.

This CDR3 is CASSAEVSYNEQFF. The DNA for the CDR3 is TGTGCCAGCAGTGCAGAAGTGTCCTACAATGAGCAGTTCTTC. This sequence joins TRBV2 and TRBJ2-1; unclear D gene. Per the germline V gene, CDR1 is SNHLY and CDR2 is FYNNEI. The CDR3 runs to 14 residues. Trimming shortened V by 4 bases and J by 1 base, and 8 bases separated the two germline ends. The full variable domain, rest sourced from reference TRBV2 and TRBJ2-1, is EPEVTQTPSHQVTQMGQEVILRCVPISNHLYFYWYRQILGQKVEFLVSFYNNEISEKSEIFDDQFSVERPDGSNFTLKIRSTKLEDSAMYFCASSAEVSYNEQFFGPGTRLTVL.

The genes are TRBV6-6 and TRBJ2-3; tentative D call: TRBD2 (6 bases). CDR3 length: 14 residues. Trimming removed 2 bases at V and 4 bases at J, with 10 bases between. Germline V gives CDR1 MNHNY, CDR2 SVGAGI (reference sequence). CDR3 sequence: CASSYGGAADTQYF. The CDR3 DNA reads as TGTGCCAGCAGTTACGGAGGGGCCGCAGATACGCAGTATTTT.

The chain joins TRBV25-1 to TRBJ1-4; D is possibly TRBD1 (5 bases). The CDR3 is 16 residues long. The germline V gene has CDR1 MGHDK and CDR2 SYGVNS. The V end lost 6 bases, the J end lost 7 bases, and 21 bases lay between the germline ends. This CDR3 reads CASRDDPPKGSEKLFF. DNA for the CDR3: TGTGCCAGCAGGGACGACCCTCCGAAGGGGAGTGAAAAACTGTTTTTT.

This clone has just a few counts. The rearrangement joins TRBV4-2 to TRBJ2-2, with 8 bases that match TRBD2. CDR1 and CDR2 (germline): LGHNA, YNFKEQ. Trimming at V came to 4 bases and at J to 2 bases, leaving 6 bases not matched to a gene. This CDR3 spans 16 amino acids. The DNA for the CDR3 is TGTGCCAGCAGCCCAGGACTAGCAGACAACACCGGGGAGCTGTTTTTT. It is translated as CASSPGLADNTGELFF.

The chain has TRBV6-1 and TRBJ1-6; D is ambiguous. Germline V gene lookup returns CDR1 MNHNS and CDR2 SASEGT. Trimming removed 8 bases at V and 0 bases at J, with 11 bases between. This CDR3 has 15 amino acids. The CDR3 DNA is TGTGCCAGCCGGGCCCCGAGCTCCTATAATTCACCCCTCCACTTT. This sequence encodes CASRAPSSYNSPLHF.

The chain joins TRBV2 to TRBJ1-1; 8 nucleotides match TRBD1. Germline assignment: CDR1 SNHLY and CDR2 FYNNEI. This CDR3 contains 14 residues. The V gene end was trimmed by 6 bases and the J gene end by 6 bases; junction bases not matched to a gene: 9. CDR3 nucleotides: TGTGCCAGCAGGGATACAGGGGGGTGGGCTGAAGCTTTCTTT. The encoded protein is CASRDTGGWAEAFF.

In its sample, this clone was seen a few times. The chain couples TRBV18 to TRBJ1-6, with a weak D call TRBD1 (5 bases). Trimming took off 5 bases at V and 3 bases at J, with 8 bases between the two ends. The length of the CDR3 is 14 residues. The germline CDR1 and CDR2 sequences are KGHSH and LQKENI. The CDR3 DNA follows: TGTGCCAGCTCAACGGACATCTATAATTCACCCCTCCACTTT. Encoded protein: CASSTDIYNSPLHF.

This chain joins TRBV30 and TRBJ1-3; no clear D gene. The germline CDR1 and CDR2 sequences are GTSNPN and SVGIG (reference sequence). Trimming cost V 3 bases and J 1 base, with 19 bases left between them. CDR3 length: 17 amino acids. This chain's CDR3 is CAWSGLEHFSSGNTIYF. For the CDR3, the DNA is TGTGCCTGGAGCGGACTTGAACACTTTTCGTCTGGAAACACCATATATTTT.

This clone was counted a few times. The chain is built from TRBV7-3 and TRBJ2-2; 7 bases fit TRBD1. This CDR3 spans 15 amino acids. After removal of 5 bases from V and 2 bases from J, the junction contained 5 bases not matched to a gene. CDR1 is SGHTA, CDR2 FQGTGA, per germline. DNA for the CDR3: TGTGCCAGCAGCGCCCGACAGGGTAACACCGGGGAGCTGTTTTTT. It encodes CASSARQGNTGELFF.